This T cell receptor (beta chain) was retrieved from a study of T cell repertoires in cytomegalovirus infection (dated by TCRdb to 2018 to 2020). General notes on the study: The HLA type of each donor mattered for the analysis, because public TCR beta signatures pointed to carriage of CMV infection along with the matching HLA type.

The study at large found these results: Carriers of CMV infection plus the relevant HLA type were discriminated by the cumulative frequency of public TCR beta family members in the study cohort and in an independent roughly 370-donor cohort. In the ex vivo response, HLA-C-restricted CMV-specific TCR beta clonotypes were dominant, and in two of eight donors the single most frequent clonotype came from this HLA-C-restricted group.

The sequencer listed for this sample is Illumina HiSeq 1500. TCRdb reprocessing: public reads trimmed at Q25 with fastp, clones called with MiXCR, in-frame beta chains kept. Rows with a matching CDR3 protein are joined into one entry that keeps the most common DNA and genes. The sample has 150,000 to 200,000 distinct CDR3 sequences on record, over 15% of them singletons. Together, the top ten hold around a sixth of the sample. CDR1 and CDR2 are read off the germline V gene as SGHTA and FQGNSA. Including the terminal cysteine and phenylalanine, the CDR3 comprises 17 residues. This entry keeps only the CDR3 DNA: 51 bases, framed from base 1. Ends trimmed: V by 5 bases, J by 2 bases; bases unmatched to a gene: 13. In this sample, this clonotype turned up many times. The clone's antigen remains unknown. Base qualities are not at hand, and no much larger clone is one base apart.

The chain is encoded by TRBV7-2 joined to TRBJ2-3, with TRBD1 matching 7 junction bases. The sequence was collected from a human donor in good health (CMV status not recorded). Some clones in this sample may be carry-over from other donors' samples. Sequencing used CD8+ T cells from PBMCs. The nucleotide sequence reads TGTGCCAGCAGCCGCTGGGTCGGGACAGACCTCACAGATACGCAGTATTTT. It specifies CASSRWVGTDLTDTQYF. The full variable domain, with segments outside the CDR3 supplied by the reference TRBV7-2 and TRBJ2-3 proteins, appears as GAGVSQSPSNKVTEKGKDVELRCDPISGHTALYWYRQSLGQGLEFLIYFQGNSAPDKSGLPSDRFSAERTGGSVSTLTIQRTQQEDSAVYLCASSRWVGTDLTDTQYFGPGTRLTVL.